The rows below give T cell receptor beta chains drawn from one sample of a study of control samples from healthy donors and cancer patients. Assay: immunoSEQ multiplex PCR; the TCRdb copy retains only in-frame clones and omits some. Of roughly 76,000 clones in the sample, 85% to 95% were seen once. The sequenced sample consisted of blood. These receptors were collected from a woman between 18 and 30 years old in good health. CDR3s include the opening cysteine and the closing phenylalanine or tryptophan. Fields, in order: D gene, V gene, clone size, J gene, CDR3 DNA, CDR3 protein. The D gene is left open where the match is weak. Clone size, where shown, is once, few, many, or a class for clones that have expanded.

d_call: .; v_call: TRBV7-9; clone_size: .; j_call: TRBJ2-3; cdr3_nt: TGTGCCATAGACAGTCCTAGCACAGATACGCAGTATTTT; cdr3_aa: CAIDSPSTDTQYF
d_call: .; v_call: TRBV6-1; clone_size: .; j_call: TRBJ2-3; cdr3_nt: TGTGCCAGCAGTGAACAGGGTCGTAGCACAGATACGCAGTATTTT; cdr3_aa: CASSEQGRSTDTQYF
d_call: .; v_call: TRBV7-9; clone_size: .; j_call: TRBJ1-1; cdr3_nt: TGTGCCAGCAGCTTAGCTAGGTATGCTGAAGCTTTCTTT; cdr3_aa: CASSLARYAEAFF
d_call: TRBD2; v_call: TRBV19; clone_size: .; j_call: TRBJ2-5; cdr3_nt: TGTGCCAGTAGTAATCTTGCTGGGCGGGGGTATCAGACCCAGTACTTC; cdr3_aa: CASSNLAGRGYQTQYF
d_call: .; v_call: TRBV7-3; clone_size: .; j_call: TRBJ2-1; cdr3_nt: TGTGCCAACCCACGGGGGAGCTCCTACAATGAGCAGTTCTTC; cdr3_aa: CANPRGSSYNEQFF
d_call: .; v_call: TRBV27; clone_size: .; j_call: TRBJ2-1; cdr3_nt: TGTGCCAGCAGTTTAGGGAGAGTAAAAGTAAAACTAGACAATGAGCAGTTCTTC; cdr3_aa: CASSLGRVKVKLDNEQFF
d_call: .; v_call: TRBV6-6; clone_size: .; j_call: TRBJ2-1; cdr3_nt: TGTGCCAGCAGCCGACCGTTTCGGCCGGGTTTAAACAATGAGCAGTTCTTC; cdr3_aa: CASSRPFRPGLNNEQFF
d_call: TRBD1; v_call: TRBV9; clone_size: once; j_call: TRBJ2-5; cdr3_nt: TGTGCCAGCAGCGGAGACAGGGGCGGGGAGACCCAGTACTTC; cdr3_aa: CASSGDRGGETQYF
d_call: .; v_call: TRBV29-1; clone_size: .; j_call: TRBJ1-1; cdr3_nt: TGCAGCGTCACCTCCGAGGGGACTGAAGCTTTCTTT; cdr3_aa: CSVTSEGTEAFF
d_call: TRBD2; v_call: TRBV3-1/TRBV3-2; clone_size: .; j_call: TRBJ2-1; cdr3_nt: TGTGCCAGCACCCCGACTGAGCGGGGACTTAACAATGAGCAGTTCTTC; cdr3_aa: CASTPTERGLNNEQFF
d_call: .; v_call: TRBV6-5; clone_size: .; j_call: TRBJ1-5; cdr3_nt: TGTGCCAGCAGAAACAGTTTTAATCAGCCCCAGCATTTT; cdr3_aa: CASRNSFNQPQHF
d_call: TRBD1; v_call: TRBV7-9; clone_size: .; j_call: TRBJ2-1; cdr3_nt: TGTGCCAGCAGCTCCTCACCCGGGACAGGGGATAATGAGCAGTTCTTC; cdr3_aa: CASSSSPGTGDNEQFF
d_call: .; v_call: TRBV4-3; clone_size: .; j_call: TRBJ1-5; cdr3_nt: TGCGCCAGCAGCCAAGACAGGGGTAGCAATCAGCCCCAGCATTTT; cdr3_aa: CASSQDRGSNQPQHF
d_call: .; v_call: TRBV13; clone_size: .; j_call: TRBJ1-1; cdr3_nt: TGTGCCAGCAGCTTAGTTGAGGGTATCGGCACTGAAGCTTTCTTT; cdr3_aa: CASSLVEGIGTEAFF
d_call: .; v_call: TRBV5-1; clone_size: .; j_call: TRBJ2-3; cdr3_nt: TGCGCCAGCAGCGACCCTTCCTGGAACACAGATACGCAGTATTTT; cdr3_aa: CASSDPSWNTDTQYF
d_call: .; v_call: TRBV9; clone_size: once; j_call: TRBJ2-4; cdr3_nt: TGTGCCAGCAGCGTAGGATGGGGCCTCGGGGTTCAGTACTTC; cdr3_aa: CASSVGWGLGVQYF
d_call: TRBD1; v_call: TRBV28; clone_size: .; j_call: TRBJ2-2; cdr3_nt: TGTGCCAGCAGTACCCACTACCGGACAGGGGGGGCCGGGGAGCTGTTTTTT; cdr3_aa: CASSTHYRTGGAGELFF
d_call: .; v_call: TRBV5-4; clone_size: once; j_call: TRBJ2-6; cdr3_nt: TGTGCCAGCAGCCTAGGTCCTAGCTCTGGGGCCAACGTCCTGACTTTC; cdr3_aa: CASSLGPSSGANVLTF